Listed below are T cell receptor beta chains from one sample, sequenced in a study of blood T cell repertoires in COVID-19. Clones were read by immunoSEQ multiplex PCR, and TCRdb kept only the in-frame ones, dropping some. The table records around 250,000 clones, less than 90% of them present only once. The sequenced material came from peripheral blood. The receptor set was obtained from a woman aged 40 to 50 who had recovered from COVID-19. Each CDR3 is given with its conserved first and last residue. A D gene is named only where the DNA matches it firmly. Size values are once, few and many counts, or a class for expanded clones, and some rows have none.

CDR3 length	V gene	J gene	clone size	D gene	CDR3 DNA	CDR3 protein
14	TRBV27	TRBJ1-1	few	NA	TGTGCCAGCAGTTTATCGGGCAGAAACACTGAAGCTTTCTTT	CASSLSGRNTEAFF
15	TRBV5-1	TRBJ2-7	NA	TRBD1	TGCGCCAGCAGCTTGGTGGCAGGGGGCCTCTACGAGCAGTACTTC	CASSLVAGGLYEQYF
14	TRBV9	TRBJ2-3	NA	NA	TGTGCCAGCGGGAACGGGGGGCGCACAGATACGCAGTATTTT	CASGNGGRTDTQYF
15	TRBV5-1	TRBJ2-2	NA	NA	TGCGCCAGCAGCTTGTCAGGGCTTGACACCGGGGAGCTGTTTTTT	CASSLSGLDTGELFF
12	TRBV28	TRBJ2-7	NA	TRBD1	TGTGCCAGCAGCTTCCCAGGGGGCGAGCAGTACTTC	CASSFPGGEQYF
12	TRBV3-1/TRBV3-2	TRBJ2-2	NA	NA	TGTGCCAGCAGCCGATCCGGCGGGGAGCTGTTTTTT	CASSRSGGELFF
12	TRBV7-9	TRBJ1-5	NA	NA	TGTGCCAGCAGCTTAGAGCTGCAGCCCCAGCATTTT	CASSLELQPQHF
15	TRBV11-1	TRBJ1-1	NA	TRBD1	TGTGCCAGCAGCCCCACTACCCGACAGGGGGAAAAAGCTTTCTTT	CASSPTTRQGEKAFF
14	TRBV6-5	TRBJ2-5	NA	NA	TGTGCCAGCAGTCAGACAGGAATCCAAGAGACCCAGTACTTC	CASSQTGIQETQYF
15	TRBV18	TRBJ1-2	once	TRBD1	TGTGCCAGCACATCACTAGACAGGGTTGGGCGAGGCTACACCTTC	CASTSLDRVGRGYTF
15	TRBV2	TRBJ1-1	once	NA	TGTGCCAGCAGTGAGTTCGAACAGCAGGTCACTGAAGCTTTCTTT	CASSEFEQQVTEAFF
16	TRBV2	TRBJ2-5	NA	TRBD2	TGTGCCAGCAGGAGGAGTAGCGGGGCCACGGGAAAGACCCAGTACTTC	CASRRSSGATGKTQYF
14	TRBV5-6	TRBJ1-2	NA	NA	TGTGCCAGCAGCCAGGGGCCCACTAACTATGGCTACACCTTC	CASSQGPTNYGYTF
15	TRBV30	TRBJ1-1	NA	TRBD1	TGTGCCTGGAGTGCCCTCGGGGGACAGTACACTGAAGCTTTCTTT	CAWSALGGQYTEAFF
14	TRBV28	TRBJ1-5	NA	TRBD1	TGTGCCAGCAGGACCGGGACAGGCAATCAGCCCCAGCATTTT	CASRTGTGNQPQHF
15	TRBV7-9	TRBJ2-5	NA	TRBD2	TGTGCCAGCAGCTTACCACTAGCGGGGCAAGAGACCCAGTACTTC	CASSLPLAGQETQYF
14	TRBV10-3	TRBJ1-4	NA	TRBD1	TGTGCCACCAGCCCCGGACAGGCGATTGAAAAACTGTTTTTT	CATSPGQAIEKLFF
14	TRBV30	TRBJ2-5	NA	NA	TGTGCCTGGAGTCGGGAAGCCAATGAGGGGACCCAGTACTTC	CAWSREANEGTQYF
14	TRBV27	TRBJ1-5	NA	NA	TGTGCCAGCTCCTTAAACAGGAACAATCAGCCCCAGCATTTT	CASSLNRNNQPQHF
13	TRBV9	TRBJ1-2	NA	NA	TGTGCCAGCAGCGCTCTCACAGGCTATGGCTACACCTTC	CASSALTGYGYTF
14	TRBV7-3	TRBJ2-5	NA	NA	TGTGCCAGCAGCCCAACTAGTCCCCAAGAGACCCAGTACTTC	CASSPTSPQETQYF
16	TRBV6-1	TRBJ1-6	NA	TRBD1	TGTGCCAGCAGTGAAGCGCTGGGACAGGGGTCTTCACCCCTCCACTTT	CASSEALGQGSSPLHF
14	TRBV5-1	TRBJ2-7	NA	TRBD2	TGCGCCAGCAGCACTCGGGGGGTAGACTACGAGCAGTACTTC	CASSTRGVDYEQYF
15	TRBV18	TRBJ2-3	NA	TRBD2	TGTGCCAGCTCACCACTAGCGGGCGGCACAGATACGCAGTATTTT	CASSPLAGGTDTQYF
14	TRBV6-5	TRBJ2-3	NA	TRBD2	TGTGCCAGCGCTAGCGGGGGGAACACAGATACGCAGTATTTT	CASASGGNTDTQYF
14	TRBV7-9	TRBJ1-2	NA	NA	TGTGCCAGCAGCTCCTCCGGGTCAAACTATGGCTACACCTTC	CASSSSGSNYGYTF
15	TRBV28	TRBJ2-5	NA	NA	TGTGCCAGCAGTTTCGGACTAACTGGGGGTGAGACCCAGTACTTC	CASSFGLTGGETQYF
14	TRBV7-2	TRBJ2-7	once	TRBD1	TGTGCCAGCAGCTTAGCAAGACAGGGCCAGGGGCAGTACTTC	CASSLARQGQGQYF
13	TRBV27	TRBJ1-2	NA	TRBD1	TGTGCCAGCAGTTTAGGGACAGGGGCTAGCTACACCTTC	CASSLGTGASYTF
11	TRBV2	TRBJ2-7	NA	NA	TGTGCCAGCAGTGAATATAACGAGCAGTACTTC	CASSEYNEQYF
13	TRBV11-2	TRBJ1-1	NA	NA	TGTGCCAGCAGCGCACACCTGAACACTGAAGCTTTCTTT	CASSAHLNTEAFF
13	TRBV3-1/TRBV3-2	TRBJ1-1	NA	NA	TGTGCCAGCAGCCAAGCAGGGAACACTGAAGCTTTCTTT	CASSQAGNTEAFF
14	TRBV11-1	TRBJ2-7	NA	TRBD1	TGTGCCAGCAGCTTAGGCAGGGGGCCCAGCGAGCAGTACTTC	CASSLGRGPSEQYF
13	TRBV11-2	TRBJ1-1	NA	TRBD1	TGTGCCAGCATCCAACAGGGGCGGACTGAAGCTTTCTTT	CASIQQGRTEAFF
12	TRBV7-8	TRBJ1-2	once	TRBD1	TGTGCCAGCAGCGTGGGACAGTATGGCTACACCTTC	CASSVGQYGYTF
14	TRBV4-2	TRBJ1-2	NA	NA	TGTGCCAGCAGCCGGACCGCGAGGGAGTATGGCTACACCTTC	CASSRTAREYGYTF
13	TRBV10-1	TRBJ1-2	NA	NA	TGCGCCAGCAGTGATTCCATTAAGCATGGCTACACCTTC	CASSDSIKHGYTF